These 25 T cell receptor beta chains were sequenced from one sample in a study of blood T cell repertoires in COVID-19. Sequencing used immunoSEQ multiplex PCR; TCRdb keeps in-frame clones, though not all of them. The sample carries about 90,000 clones, less than 80% recorded once. The sequencing input was peripheral blood. Receptors originate from a woman aged 80 or older with acute or convalescent COVID-19.

This chain joins TRBV7-8 and TRBJ2-4; the D gene is possibly TRBD2 (5 bases). Trimming shortened V by 4 bases and J by 3 bases, and 7 bases separated the two germline ends. Germline V gives CDR1 SGHVS, CDR2 FQNEAQ. This CDR3 comprises 13 residues. The CDR3 protein is CASSWRFKNIQYF. CDR3 bases: TGTGCCAGCAGCTGGAGGTTCAAAAACATTCAGTACTTC.

The rearrangement links TRBV30 to TRBJ1-1; 8 bases agree with TRBD1. Looked up from germline, CDR1 is GTSNPN and CDR2 is SVGIG (reference sequence). V trimming: 4 bases; J trimming: 5 bases; junction bases outside the gene matches: 6. This CDR3 contains 13 residues. CDR3 amino acids: CAWNPQGGTEAFF. CDR3 in DNA: TGTGCCTGGAACCCACAGGGGGGGACTGAAGCTTTCTTT. Full variable domain (remainder filled in from reference TRBV30 and TRBJ1-1): SQTIHQWPATLVQPVGSPLSLECTVEGTSNPNLYWYRQAAGRGLQLLFYSVGIGQISSEVPQNLSASRPQDRQFILSSKKLLLSDSGFYLCAWNPQGGTEAFFGQGTRLTVV.

V and J are TRBV10-3 and TRBJ1-1; D uncertain. Germline CDR1 ENHRY, CDR2 SYGVKD. The CDR3 is 14 residues long. V lost 1 base, J lost 8 bases, and 14 bases lay in between. Here the CDR3 DNA reads TGTGCCATCAGTGAGTTAGGGCGCGGGCACGAAGCTTTCTTT. It specifies CAISELGRGHEAFF.

In this sample, this clone turned up a few times. This chain connects TRBV18 to TRBJ1-3; 8 bases match TRBD1. The junction had 14 bases not matched to a gene; V was cut back by 0 bases and J by 1 base. The CDR3 runs 20 residues. The germline CDR1 and CDR2 sequences are KGHSH and LQKENI. CDR3 nucleotides: TGTGCCAGCTCACCACCGTCCATCGGACAGGGTTTTAGATCTGGAAACACCATATATTTT. Translating it yields CASSPPSIGQGFRSGNTIYF.

In DNA, the CDR3 is TGTGCCTGGAGTGAGAGGGACTCCTACGAGCAGTACTTC. This translates into CAWSERDSYEQYF. The V gene is TRBV30, the J gene TRBJ2-7, with TRBD2 as a possible D gene (5 bases). The CDR3 sequence is 13 residues long. Looked up from germline, CDR1 is GTSNPN and CDR2 is SVGIG (reference sequence). Trimming left V 1 base short and J 0 bases short, with 7 bases between.

The chain recombines TRBV2 with TRBJ1-1; TRBD1 matches at 7 bases. The CDR3 has 13 residues. Germline values: CDR1 SNHLY, CDR2 FYNNEI. The V segment lost 7 bases and the J segment 0 bases; nucleotides outside the gene matches: 2. The CDR3 nucleotides read TGTGCCAGCAAAGACAGGGTGAACACTGAAGCTTTCTTT. It encodes CASKDRVNTEAFF.

V is TRBV20-1 and J is TRBJ1-2; TRBD1 agrees at 7 bases. The CDR3 length is 13 residues. Trimming at V came to 6 bases and at J to 7 bases, leaving 11 bases not matched to a gene. Germline V gives CDR1 DFQATT, CDR2 SNEGSKA (reference sequence). CDR3 nucleotide sequence: TGCAGTGCGAGTAACAGGGGAAAGGGTGGCTACACCTTC. This translates into CSASNRGKGGYTF.

The chain uses TRBV6-1 and TRBJ1-1, with 7 bases identical to TRBD1. The germline gives CDR1 MNHNS, CDR2 SASEGT. The CDR3 is 14 amino acids. The V segment lost 5 bases and the J segment 3 bases; nucleotides outside the gene matches: 6. DNA for the CDR3: TGTGCCAGCAGTCTAGCTACAGGGGACACTGAAGCTTTCTTT. Translating it yields CASSLATGDTEAFF.

The V gene is TRBV29-1, the J gene TRBJ1-2; D perhaps matches TRBD1 (5 bases). CDR1 and CDR2 (germline): SQVTM, ANQGSEA. The V end was cut by 8 bases, the J end by 6 bases, with 13 bases between. The CDR3 extends over 11 amino acids. The CDR3: CSHGTDDGYTF. CDR3 coding DNA: TGCAGCCACGGGACTGATGATGGCTACACCTTC.

This chain uses TRBV30 with TRBJ2-7; 7 nucleotides line up with TRBD1. The J segment lost 1 base and the V segment lost 5 bases, leaving 8 bases of the junction unmatched. The CDR3 spans 14 residues. Germline V gene data show CDR1 as GTSNPN and CDR2 as SVGIG (reference sequence). The CDR3 is CAWVRPGQSYEQYF. CDR3 sequence (DNA): TGTGCCTGGGTCCGGCCGGGACAGTCCTACGAGCAGTACTTC.

This sequence joins TRBV13 and TRBJ1-5; a weak D match, TRBD1 (5 bases). Germline V CDR1 and CDR2: PRHDT, FYEKMQ (reference sequence). Between the trimmed V and J ends, which lost 0 bases and 4 bases, there was a span of 7 bases. CDR3 length: 14 amino acids. The CDR3 is CASSLGGGNQPQHF. The CDR3 nucleotides are TGTGCCAGCAGCTTAGGGGGGGGGAATCAGCCCCAGCATTTT. Full variable domain (missing parts from reference TRBV13 and TRBJ1-5): AAGVIQSPRHLIKEKRETATLKCYPIPRHDTVYWYQQGPGQDPQFLISFYEKMQSDKGSIPDRFSAQQFSDYHSELNMSSLELGDSALYFCASSLGGGNQPQHFGDGTRLSIL.

The V call is TRBV7-6, the J call TRBJ2-3; D gene uncertain. The V end lost 0 bases, the J end lost 0 bases, and 10 bases lay between the germline ends. The V gene's germline CDR1 is SGHVS and CDR2 FNYEAQ. The length of the CDR3 is 16 residues. CDR3 region: CASSLAALPSTDTQYF. DNA for the CDR3: TGTGCCAGCAGCTTAGCTGCACTTCCCAGCACAGATACGCAGTATTTT.

The rearrangement uses TRBV7-2 and TRBJ1-5; a possible D gene is TRBD1 (6 bases). CDR3 size: 16 residues. Trimming left V 4 bases short and J 1 base short, with 14 bases between. CDR1 and CDR2 (germline): SGHTA, FQGNSA. CDR3 coding DNA: TGTGCCAGCAGCTCACAGGGATCTGTGAGCAATCAGCCCCAGCATTTT. It is translated as CASSSQGSVSNQPQHF.

This rearrangement joins TRBV6-6 to TRBJ2-3; D is possibly TRBD1 (5 bases). The CDR3 sequence is 13 residues long. V lost 6 bases and J lost 6, with 13 bases in between. Germline V CDR1 and CDR2: MNHNY, SVGAGI (reference sequence). The CDR3 DNA reads TGTGCCAGCAGGACAGACCAGACTGATACGCAGTATTTT. This codes for CASRTDQTDTQYF.

This clone was detected once. J is TRBJ2-2 and V is TRBV18; possibly TRBD1 for D (5 bases). The CDR3 contains 15 residues. In germline, CDR1 is KGHSH, CDR2 LQKENI. V dropped 3 bases and J dropped 5 bases, with 13 bases sitting between them. Here the CDR3 DNA reads TGTGCCAGCTCACCCGAAGTAGCAGGGACCGGGGAGCTGTTTTTT. Its protein is CASSPEVAGTGELFF.

V and J are TRBV4-1 and TRBJ1-1, with D possibly being TRBD1 (5 bases). The CDR3 has 15 amino acids. V dropped 0 bases and J dropped 4 bases, with 12 bases sitting between them. Per germline, CDR1 MGHRA and CDR2 YSYEKL. DNA of the CDR3: TGCGCCAGCAGCCAAGACCAGTTGGGGGGCACTGAAGCTTTCTTT. It translates to CASSQDQLGGTEAFF.

V and J are TRBV7-2 and TRBJ1-2; a weak D match, TRBD1 (5 bases). Trimming shortened V by 4 bases and J by 4 bases, and 16 bases separated the two germline ends. CDR3 size: 15 residues. Germline CDR1 is SGHTA and CDR2 is FQGNSA. CDR3 sequence: CASSSERRGFYGYTF. In nucleotides, the CDR3 is TGTGCCAGCAGCTCCGAACGGAGGGGTTTCTATGGCTACACCTTC.

For this clone: The sample contains more than one DNA sequence encoding this CDR3. The chain links TRBV30 to TRBJ1-1; no definite D call. The CDR3 runs 14 residues. V was pared by 0 bases and J by 0 bases, with 8 bases between. Germline assignment: CDR1 GTSNPN and CDR2 SVGIG (reference sequence). CDR3 region: CAWSVPGMNTEAFF. Written as DNA, the CDR3 is TGTGCCTGGAGTGTACCAGGAATGAACACTGAAGCTTTCTTT.

This CDR3 reads CASSFYTDTQYF. The CDR3 nucleotides read TGCGCCAGCAGCTTCTACACAGATACGCAGTATTTT. V gene TRBV5-1 combines with J gene TRBJ2-3; the D is unclear. The CDR3 spans 12 residues. V lost 2 bases, J lost 2 bases, and 3 bases lay in between. Germline V gene data show CDR1 as SGHRS and CDR2 as YFSETQ.

This clone was recorded a few times. An end of the junction does not agree with germline; a read error may underlie this. The chain has TRBV4-3 and TRBJ2-7; TRBD2 is a possible D gene (6 bases). The germline V gene has CDR1 LGHNA and CDR2 YSLEER. The CDR3 is made up of 15 amino acids. This CDR3 is CASSQDLSGGNEQYF. The CDR3 bases are TGCGCCAGCAGTCAAGATCTTTCAGGAGGGAACGAGCAGTACTTC.

The chain has TRBV11-3 and TRBJ1-1; no clear D gene. V was clipped by 0 bases and J by 6 bases, with 8 bases between them. CDR3 length: 13 amino acids. Germline CDR1 and CDR2: SGHNT and YENEEA. In DNA form, the CDR3 reads TGTGCCAGCAGCTTAGATGGTGTAGCTGAAGCTTTCTTT. It is translated as CASSLDGVAEAFF.

The J gene is TRBJ2-7, the V gene TRBV7-2; TRBD2 agrees at 10 bases. With 8 bases clipped from V and 5 bases from J, the junction kept 9 bases outside the gene matches. In germline, CDR1 is SGHTA, CDR2 FQGNSA. CDR3 length equals 14 residues. The CDR3 nucleotides read TGTGCCAGCCAAGACCGGCTAGCGGGGGACGAGCAGTACTTC. This codes for CASQDRLAGDEQYF.

The chain is built from TRBV6-5 and TRBJ1-2; 10 bases are a match to TRBD1. The CDR3 extends over 14 amino acids. The J segment lost 10 bases and the V segment lost 1 base, leaving 6 bases of the junction unmatched. Germline V gene data show CDR1 as MNHEY and CDR2 as SVGAGI. The CDR3 DNA follows: TGTGCCAGCAGTTACTGGAGGACAGGGGGAGACTACACCTTC. It codes for CASSYWRTGGDYTF.

This clone turned up a few times. The chain is built from TRBV13 and TRBJ1-6; weak D call: TRBD1 (5 bases). The germline CDR1 and CDR2 sequences are PRHDT and FYEKMQ (reference sequence). This CDR3 has 12 amino acids. V was pared by 8 bases and J by 6 bases, with 8 bases between. The CDR3 reads CASRGANSPLHF. CDR3 in DNA: TGTGCCAGCCGCGGGGCTAATTCACCCCTCCACTTT.

This clone was seen once. The chain recombines TRBV10-3 with TRBJ1-1; 8 bases map to TRBD1. The germline V gene has CDR1 ENHRY and CDR2 SYGVKD. This CDR3 region has 14 residues. V lost 10 bases and J lost 0; bases outside the gene matches: 7. As DNA, the CDR3 is TGTGCCACTAGGACAGGGTTCATGAACACTGAAGCTTTCTTT. This encodes CATRTGFMNTEAFF.